Each of the 20 T cell receptor beta chains below was sequenced from the same sample in a study of identical twins. TCRdb independently ran MiXCR on the 5' RACE reads; one entry per CDR3 protein. Of around 690,000 distinct CDR3 sequences detected, over 20% appear once; the ten largest clones hold around 4.4%. The same data also contributed to another study, on T cells expressing NK-cell markers.

Source material: PBMCs. Receptor source: a woman aged 18-30 years in good health.

The chain has TRBV12-3 or TRBV12-4 and TRBJ1-3, with TRBD1 matching over 8 bases. CDR3 size: 13 residues. V dropped 8 bases and J dropped 7; count of bases not matched to a gene: 7. CDR3 sequence reads: CASRSRTGNTIYF. The CDR3 DNA reads TGTGCCAGCCGTTCCCGGACAGGGAACACCATATATTTT.

The chain recombines TRBV18 with TRBJ2-5; a weak D match, TRBD2 (7 bases). The V and J ends lost 3 bases and 2 bases respectively, with 16 bases between them. The CDR3 is 16 residues long. The germline gives CDR1 KGHSH, CDR2 LQKENI. Written as DNA, the CDR3 is TGTGCCAGCTCACCTTGGGGGGGCAGGCTGCAAGAGACCCAGTACTTC. Its translation is CASSPWGGRLQETQYF.

This clonotype came up many times. The chain has TRBV27 and TRBJ2-1, with 10 nucleotides matching TRBD1. The CDR3 covers 15 residues. In germline, CDR1 is MNHEY, CDR2 SMNVEV (reference sequence). Unmatched junction bases numbered 8, after V lost 5 bases and J lost 7 bases. CDR3 bases: TGTGCCAGCAGTAAGGGACAGGGGATAAAGAATGAGCAGTTCTTC. This translates into CASSKGQGIKNEQFF.

This clonotype occurred a few times. V gene TRBV20-1 combines with J gene TRBJ2-1, with D possibly matching TRBD2 (5 bases). This CDR3 comprises 13 residues. Germline V lookup: CDR1 DFQATT, CDR2 SNEGSKA (reference sequence). Deletions cut 4 bases from V and 4 bases from J, with 11 bases between. CDR3 protein: CSATVSGYNEQFF. DNA for the CDR3: TGCAGTGCTACTGTCAGCGGTTACAATGAGCAGTTCTTC.

The sample holds a few counts of this clonotype. This chain links TRBV12-3 or TRBV12-4 with TRBJ1-6; D ambiguous. This CDR3 spans 13 amino acids. Between the trimmed V and J ends, which lost 5 bases and 11 bases, there was a span of 13 bases. The CDR3 region is CASSAVQDAPLHF. CDR3 in DNA: TGTGCCAGCAGTGCGGTCCAAGACGCACCCCTCCACTTT.

V and J are TRBV4-3 and TRBJ1-1; tentatively, D is TRBD1 (5 bases). The germline V gene encodes CDR1 LGHNA and CDR2 YSLEER. This CDR3 spans 15 amino acids. V lost 4 bases, J lost 8 bases, and 20 bases lay in between. The CDR3 nucleotides read TGCGCCAGCAGCCTCCTCCAACGGGGGATCCGCGAAGCTTTCTTT. Protein: CASSLLQRGIREAFF.

This clonotype was observed a few times. The V gene is TRBV5-6, the J gene TRBJ2-7; D may be TRBD1 (6 bases). V lost 4 bases and J lost 10, with 18 bases in between. The CDR3 covers 13 residues. Germline CDR1 is SGHDT and CDR2 is YYEEEE. CDR3 sequence (DNA): TGTGCCAGCAGCACGCGGACAGCATCTTTACAGTACTTC. Translation: CASSTRTASLQYF.

This clonotype was seen many times. This chain connects TRBV9 to TRBJ2-1; 7 bases agree with TRBD1. Germline V gene sequence: CDR1 SGDLS, CDR2 YYNGEE. CDR3 length equals 15 residues. Trimming cost V 0 bases and J 2 bases; bases outside gene matches: 2. The CDR3 nucleotides read TGTGCCAGCAGCGTAGGACAGGGCACCTACAATGAGCAGTTCTTC. Amino acid sequence: CASSVGQGTYNEQFF.

A few counts support this clonotype. This CDR3 reads CASTLWSGEETQYF. The DNA for the CDR3 is TGTGCCAGCACCCTCTGGTCGGGAGAGGAGACCCAGTACTTC. This sequence joins TRBV11-2 and TRBJ2-5, with D possibly TRBD2 on 6 matching bases. The CDR3 runs to 14 residues. CDR1 and CDR2 (germline): SGHAT, FQNNGV. Trimming pared 7 bases from V and 5 bases from J, leaving 17 bases between.

Only a few counts were recorded for this clonotype. This chain connects TRBV7-9 to TRBJ2-7, with D maybe TRBD2 (5 bases). V shed 8 bases and J shed 4 bases, with 12 bases lying between them. This CDR3 contains 12 residues. Germline CDR1 SEHNR, CDR2 FQNEAQ (reference sequence). CDR3 bases: TGTGCCAGCCGAGATAGCGTTTACGAGCAGTACTTC. Encoded protein: CASRDSVYEQYF.

This chain links TRBV6-1 with TRBJ2-3, with TRBD2 matching over 8 bases. CDR1 and CDR2 (germline): MNHNS, SASEGT. This CDR3 has 14 amino acids. The V segment lost 7 bases and the J segment 3 bases; nucleotides outside the gene matches: 6. CDR3 residues: CASKGSGGTDTQYF. As DNA, the CDR3 is TGTGCCAGCAAGGGAAGCGGGGGAACAGATACGCAGTATTTT.

This clonotype was counted a few times. This rearrangement joins TRBV20-1 to TRBJ1-2; D ambiguous. Germline assignment: CDR1 DFQATT and CDR2 SNEGSKA (reference sequence). The CDR3 runs 15 residues. Trimming removed 1 base from V and 4 bases from J, with 16 bases in between. The CDR3 DNA reads TGCAGTGCTAGAGGAGGCGGAGGCCAACTCTATGGCTACACCTTC. Amino acids: CSARGGGGQLYGYTF.

This clonotype was observed a handful of times. This chain connects TRBV9 to TRBJ1-2, with a tentative D call TRBD1 (6 bases). CDR1 and CDR2 (germline): SGDLS, YYNGEE. This CDR3 comprises 15 residues. V was shortened by 3 bases and J by 4 bases, with 16 bases between the two germline ends. In nucleotides, the CDR3 is TGTGCCAGCAGCGCCCGCCGGACAGACCGCTATGGCTACACCTTC. It encodes CASSARRTDRYGYTF.

The chain carries TRBV3-1 and TRBJ2-1; a possible D gene is TRBD2 (6 bases). The CDR3 has 17 amino acids. V gave up 1 base and J gave up 7 bases, with 20 bases separating them. Germline V gene sequence: CDR1 LGHDT, CDR2 YNNKEL (reference sequence). The CDR3 sequence: CASSQAVGVVGRNEQFF. CDR3 in DNA: TGTGCCAGCAGCCAAGCGGTGGGAGTAGTTGGGAGGAATGAGCAGTTCTTC.

The chain uses TRBV9 and TRBJ2-4; TRBD2 might be the D (5 bases). This CDR3 spans 15 amino acids. V was clipped by 3 bases and J by 1 base, with 11 bases between them. From germline, CDR1 is SGDLS and CDR2 YYNGEE. The CDR3 DNA reads as TGTGCCAGCAGCGCAAAACTAGAGGCCAAAAACATTCAGTACTTC. Residues: CASSAKLEAKNIQYF.

Remarks on this clonotype: The junction departs from the called germline gene at one end, perhaps through a read error. The CDR3 DNA follows: TGTACCAGCAGCTTGTTGACCCGGCGCGATGAGCAGTTCTTC. This sequence encodes CTSSLLTRRDEQFF. This chain joins TRBV7-6 and TRBJ2-1; unclear D gene. There are 14 residues in the CDR3. In germline, CDR1 is SGHVS, CDR2 FNYEAQ.

The chain uses TRBV6-1 and TRBJ1-2; D gene uncertain. Germline values: CDR1 MNHNS, CDR2 SASEGT. This CDR3 is 14 amino acids long. Trimming pared 4 bases from V and 0 bases from J, leaving 9 bases between. CDR3 nucleotides: TGTGCCAGCAGTGGTTCCGGTACTAACTATGGCTACACCTTC. The encoded protein is CASSGSGTNYGYTF.

This clonotype was counted at least ten times. The chain joins TRBV20-1 to TRBJ2-7, with D perhaps TRBD1 (6 bases). Trimming stripped 3 bases from V and 2 bases from J, with 17 bases between. Germline CDR1 is DFQATT and CDR2 is SNEGSKA (reference sequence). CDR3 size: 15 residues. The CDR3 region is CSASFFGGGPYEQYF. DNA for the CDR3: TGCAGTGCTAGTTTCTTTGGGGGCGGCCCCTACGAGCAGTACTTC.

The chain links TRBV14 to TRBJ1-4; D is uncertain. The CDR3 is 15 amino acids. Trimming pared 3 bases from V and 1 base from J, leaving 9 bases between. Germline-derived CDR1 and CDR2 are SGHDN and FVKESK. Here the CDR3 reads CASSQSVITNEKLFF. The CDR3 DNA follows: TGTGCCAGCAGCCAGTCGGTGATAACTAATGAAAAACTGTTTTTT.

V gene TRBV5-1 combines with J gene TRBJ2-2; 14 bases fit TRBD2. The J segment lost 6 bases and the V segment lost 4 bases, leaving 11 bases of the junction unmatched. Germline CDR1 is SGHRS and CDR2 is YFSETQ. This CDR3 is built from 18 residues. The CDR3 DNA follows: TGCGCCAGCAGCGACCGACTAGCGGGAGGGCCAAATTCCGGGGAGCTGTTTTTT. As protein: CASSDRLAGGPNSGELFF.